This T cell receptor (beta chain) came from a study of shared T cell receptors in the human thymus. Germline V lookup: CDR1 ENHRY, CDR2 SYGVKD. V was trimmed by 3 bases and J by 3 bases, leaving 9 bases between them. The CDR3 is 14 residues long. Data came from immunoSEQ multiplex PCR; TCRdb stores just in-frame clones and leaves some out. The sample carries more than 550,000 clones, about 87% recorded once. These data were also filed under a second study, of human thymus T cells. This second study notes: In corrective heart surgery, resections were taken, and these provided the thymus tissue.

Sequenced material: thymocytes. The V call is TRBV10-3, the J call TRBJ2-1; a weak D match, TRBD2 (6 bases). The receptor was isolated from a boy in the first two years of life with a congenital heart defect. The CDR3 loop is CAISELAVYNEQFF. CDR3 DNA sequence: TGTGCCATCAGTGAATTAGCGGTCTACAATGAGCAGTTCTTC.